The 4 T cell receptor beta chains listed next were all sequenced from one sample in a study of T-cell reconstitution after alpha-beta-depleted transplantation in children. The authors prepared the TCRbeta library with unique molecular identifiers. TCRdb used MiXCR to reprocess the PCR reads, holding one entry per CDR3 protein. The sample holds about 460,000 distinct CDR3 sequences, roughly an eighth seen once. This specimen consisted of PBMCs from the stem cell graft donor, obtained from the stem cell graft. The receptors shown here come from a human donor who donated a stem cell graft to a child with combined immunodeficiency.

This clonotype has a single count. The CDR3 end shows no conserved phenylalanine or tryptophan, and so a read error is likely. V is TRBV5-5 and J is TRBJ1-1, with a possible D match to TRBD1 (5 bases). The CDR3 has 15 amino acids. Looked up from germline, CDR1 is SGHKS and CDR2 is YYEKEE (reference sequence). Deletions cut 4 bases from V and 0 bases from J, with 13 bases between. The CDR3 here is CASSPGRGVNTEAFY. Here the CDR3 DNA reads TGTGCCAGCAGCCCTGGCCGGGGGGTGAACACTGAAGCTTTCTAT.

Only a few counts were recorded for this clonotype. The chain employs TRBV5-1 and TRBJ2-7; D remains unclear. Germline V lookup: CDR1 SGHRS, CDR2 YFSETQ. V was cut by 4 bases and J by 6 bases, with 14 bases left in between. This CDR3 is 13 amino acids long. The CDR3 region has the DNA TGCGCCAGCAGCCCTGGGCCATCCAGCGAGCAGTACTTC. This sequence encodes CASSPGPSSEQYF. Variable domain in full (rest from reference TRBV5-1 and TRBJ2-7): KAGVTQTPRYLIKTRGQQVTLSCSPISGHRSVSWYQQTPGQGLQFLFEYFSETQRNKGNFPGRFSGRQFSNSRSEMNVSTLELGDSALYLCASSPGPSSEQYFGPGTRLTVT.

The rearrangement links TRBV10-3 to TRBJ1-2, with TRBD1 matching 7 bases. CDR3 length: 12 residues. Per germline, CDR1 ENHRY and CDR2 SYGVKD. J was trimmed by 5 bases and V by 10 bases; bases with no gene match: 7. CDR3 DNA sequence: TGTGCCACTCAGGGGGGCCGTTATGGCTACACCTTC. Translated: CATQGGRYGYTF.

Worth noting for this clonotype: This sequence may be a read error, since a much larger clone differs from it by one base. This chain joins TRBV11-2 and TRBJ1-1; D call uncertain. The CDR3 covers 13 residues. Trimming removed 6 bases at V and 0 bases at J, with 8 bases between. Germline V CDR1 and CDR2: SGHAT, FQNNGV. CDR3 in amino acids: CASSSSLNTEAFF. CDR3 in DNA: TGTGCCAGCAGTTCATCCCTGAACACTGAAGCTTTCTTT.